This TCR beta chain derives from a study of regulatory dendritic cells for organ transplantation. Whole-study results and caveats: Between individuals, the alloreactive memory CD8+ T cell pool differed considerably. Mature dendritic cells appeared to drive more memory CD8+ clonal expansion than regulatory ones. Naive T cells showed high diversity, memory cells less, memory CD8+ least.

Naive CD45RA+ and memory CD45RO+ CD4+ or CD8+ T cells were FACS-sorted. On this clone itself: Its antigen is currently unknown.

Produced via immunoSEQ multiplex PCR; TCRdb's table is partial and in-frame only. The sample consists of 29,000 or so clones, about three quarters of them appearing once. Sequencing was performed on memory CD4+ T cells from blood. The sample's subset: CD45RO+ memory T cells. This sequence originates from a human donor in good health.

Here the CDR3 reads CAWSVAGVLFTGELFF. The CDR3 DNA reads as TGTGCCTGGAGTGTAGCTGGGGTGTTATTCACCGGGGAGCTGTTTTTT. The chain joins TRBV30 to TRBJ2-2; D not certain. V dropped 0 bases and J dropped 4 bases, with 15 bases sitting between them. The CDR3 runs 16 residues. CDR1 and CDR2 (germline): GTSNPN, SVGIG (reference sequence).